This TCR beta chain derives from a study of shared T cell receptors in the human thymus. Libraries were prepared by immunoSEQ multiplex PCR; TCRdb keeps only in-frame clonotypes and omits some of them. The sample lists about 660,000 clones; 88% were seen once. V gave up 6 bases and J gave up 3 bases, with 11 bases separating them. This CDR3 region has 13 residues. Germline V gene lookup returns CDR1 MNHEY and CDR2 SMNVEV (reference sequence). This clone was detected once. This sample also belongs to another study, concerning human thymus T cells.

The specimen was thymocytes. The V call is TRBV27, the J call TRBJ2-5; unclear D gene. This clonotype was sampled from a boy under two years old with a congenital heart defect. The CDR3 is CASSRGEKETQYF. The CDR3 nucleotides are TGTGCCAGCAGCCGCGGAGAAAAAGAGACCCAGTACTTC.